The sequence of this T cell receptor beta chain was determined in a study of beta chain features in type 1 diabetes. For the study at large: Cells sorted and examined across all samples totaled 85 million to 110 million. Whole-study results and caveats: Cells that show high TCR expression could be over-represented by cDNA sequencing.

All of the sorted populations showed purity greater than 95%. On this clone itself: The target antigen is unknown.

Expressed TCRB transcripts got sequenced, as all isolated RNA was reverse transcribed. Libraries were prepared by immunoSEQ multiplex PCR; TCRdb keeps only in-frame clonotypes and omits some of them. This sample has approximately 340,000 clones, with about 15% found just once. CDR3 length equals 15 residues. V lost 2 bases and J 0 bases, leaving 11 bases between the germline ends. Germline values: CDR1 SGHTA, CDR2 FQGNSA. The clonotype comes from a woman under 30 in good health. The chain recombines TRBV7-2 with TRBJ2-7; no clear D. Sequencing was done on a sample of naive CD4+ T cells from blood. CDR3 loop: CASSLSLASSYEQYF. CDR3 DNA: TGTGCCAGCAGCTTAAGTTTGGCCTCCTCCTACGAGCAGTACTTC.